The 20 T cell receptor beta chains presented below share a single source sample, sequenced in a study of cytotoxic CD8 clonotypes in ibrutinib-treated CLL (dated by TCRdb to the early 2020s). Preparation of the library involved the immunoSEQ multiplex PCR assay. The table comes from immuneACCESS by way of TCRdb, which keeps in-frame sequences with V and J called. Part of the clones is missing from these tables; in studies checked, under half for an unresolved V gene and the rest for unknown reasons. This sample lists 250,000 to 350,000 clones; less than 85% were detected once. The ten largest account for approximately 5.6% of the sample. The label giving this sample's time point can be read as: progressive disease on ibrutinib. Material: PBMCs, obtained at disease progression, from a patient treated with ibrutinib. These receptors came from a human donor with chronic lymphocytic leukemia.

In this sample, this clone turned up once. Here the CDR3 DNA reads TGTGCCAGCAGCTTAAGGGGCAATGAGCAGTTCTTC. Amino acid sequence: CASSLRGNEQFF. V is TRBV7-8 and J is TRBJ2-1; possible D gene TRBD1, 5 bases. CDR3 length equals 12 residues. Looked up from germline, CDR1 is SGHVS and CDR2 is FQNEAQ. V lost 2 bases, J lost 6 bases, and 5 bases lay in between.

This chain joins TRBV19 and TRBJ1-1, with 8 bases aligning to TRBD1. After removal of 6 bases from V and 5 bases from J, the junction contained 8 bases not matched to a gene. Germline values: CDR1 LNHDA, CDR2 SQIVND (reference sequence). CDR3 length equals 14 residues. CDR3 protein: CASRPGQGGTEAFF. The DNA of the CDR3 is TGTGCCAGTAGACCTGGACAGGGAGGGACTGAAGCTTTCTTT.

The chain has TRBV5-3 and TRBJ2-3, with TRBD2 matching over 10 bases. TRBV5-3 belongs to the ORF category, with a function that is uncertain. The CDR3 totals 16 residues. Unmatched junction bases numbered 3, after V lost 1 base and J lost 1 base. The CDR3 DNA sequence: TGTGCCAGAAGCTTGAGGACTAGCGGTCGCACAGATACGCAGTATTTT. Translating it yields CARSLRTSGRTDTQYF.

The chain couples TRBV11-2 to TRBJ2-7; perhaps TRBD1 as D (6 bases). The CDR3 has 14 residues. Trimming stripped 4 bases from V and 0 bases from J, with 10 bases between. From germline, CDR1 is SGHAT and CDR2 FQNNGV. CDR3 sequence reads: CASSYGTLSYEQYF. The CDR3 nucleotides are TGTGCCAGCAGCTACGGGACACTCTCCTACGAGCAGTACTTC.

This chain links TRBV11-2 with TRBJ2-3, with D uncertain. Germline V gives CDR1 SGHAT, CDR2 FQNNGV. The CDR3 length is 13 residues. The V gene lost 2 bases and the J gene lost 4 bases, with 7 bases spanning the gap. The DNA of the CDR3 is TGTGCCAGCAGCTTAATTAGGGCAGATACGCAGTATTTT. Its protein product is CASSLIRADTQYF.

The rearrangement uses TRBV5-6 and TRBJ2-7; TRBD1 aligns across 8 bases. Germline CDR1 reads SGHDT; CDR2 reads YYEEEE. The CDR3 loop spans 14 amino acids. Trimming took 2 bases from V and 3 from J; bases not matched to a gene: 4. CDR3 residues: CASSLGQGIYEQYF. The CDR3 DNA reads TGTGCCAGCAGCTTAGGACAGGGCATCTACGAGCAGTACTTC.

J is TRBJ2-7 and V is TRBV7-8; the D gene could be TRBD1 or TRBD2 (5 bases each). The V and J ends lost 5 bases and 6 bases respectively, with 14 bases between them. The germline CDR1 and CDR2 sequences are SGHVS and FQNEAQ. This CDR3 is 13 amino acids long. CDR3 in amino acids: CASSPGALAEQYF. CDR3 DNA: TGTGCCAGCAGCCCCGGGGCCCTGGCCGAGCAGTACTTC. Full variable domain (outside the CDR3, taken from reference TRBV7-8 and TRBJ2-7): GAGVSQSPRYKVAKRGQDVALRCDPISGHVSLFWYQQALGQGPEFLTYFQNEAQLDKSGLPSDRFFAERPEGSVSTLKIQRTQQEDSAVYLCASSPGALAEQYFGPGTRLTVT.

There are a few counts of this clone. V gene TRBV18 combines with J gene TRBJ1-6, with D hard to call. The ends were cut back, 5 bases at V and 10 bases at J, with 18 bases in the middle. Germline V gene lookup returns CDR1 KGHSH and CDR2 LQKENI. This CDR3 region has 15 residues. Here the CDR3 DNA reads TGTGCCAGCTCATCCTTACCGCAGTTGAACTCACCCCTCCACTTT. Protein: CASSSLPQLNSPLHF.

This clone was seen more than once but under ten times. V usage is TRBV10-3 and J usage is TRBJ1-1; 8 bases line up with TRBD1. This CDR3 is 11 amino acids long. The V gene's germline CDR1 is ENHRY and CDR2 SYGVKD. The V segment lost 9 bases and the J segment 4 bases; nucleotides outside the gene matches: 1. DNA for the CDR3: TGTGCCATTACAGGGGGCACTGAAGCTTTCTTT. Its protein is CAITGGTEAFF.

The V and J genes are TRBV6-1 and TRBJ1-2; D not certain. Germline V CDR1 and CDR2: MNHNS, SASEGT. The CDR3 consists of 13 residues. V lost 3 bases and J lost 3, with 8 bases in between. In nucleotides, the CDR3 is TGTGCCAGCAGTGAGGCAGGTTACTATGGCTACACCTTC. Amino acids: CASSEAGYYGYTF.

This chain links TRBV7-6 with TRBJ1-2, with D perhaps TRBD1 (5 bases). The CDR3 is 13 amino acids. The V end was cut by 2 bases, the J end by 3 bases, with 7 bases between. Germline V gene lookup returns CDR1 SGHVS and CDR2 FNYEAQ. CDR3 protein: CASSLSRDYGYTF. DNA for the CDR3: TGTGCCAGCAGCTTAAGCAGGGACTATGGCTACACCTTC.

The sample holds a few counts of this clone. V is TRBV9 and J is TRBJ1-2; TRBD1 matches at 7 bases. Germline CDR1 and CDR2: SGDLS and YYNGEE. The ends lost 4 bases at V and 5 bases at J; junction bases unmatched: 8. The CDR3 totals 14 residues. As DNA, the CDR3 is TGTGCCAGCAGCCGTTATGGACAGGATTATGGCTACACCTTC. Amino acid sequence: CASSRYGQDYGYTF.

This chain joins TRBV9 and TRBJ1-1; no clear D. The germline gives CDR1 SGDLS, CDR2 YYNGEE. V shed 0 bases and J shed 0 bases, with 18 bases lying between them. The CDR3 is 18 residues long. The CDR3 sequence: CASSVGTSQVALNTEAFF. The CDR3 DNA reads TGTGCCAGCAGCGTAGGTACATCCCAGGTCGCCTTGAACACTGAAGCTTTCTTT.

This chain connects TRBV19 to TRBJ2-7, with 7 bases that match TRBD1. Germline-derived CDR1 and CDR2 are LNHDA and SQIVND (reference sequence). The V gene end was trimmed by 2 bases and the J gene end by 2 bases; junction bases not matched to a gene: 3. The CDR3 consists of 14 residues. CDR3 nucleotides: TGTGCCAGTAGTATAAACAGGGGCGCCTACGAGCAGTACTTC. Its translation is CASSINRGAYEQYF.

This sequence joins TRBV11-2 and TRBJ1-6; D is unresolved. This CDR3 region has 13 residues. V was shortened by 0 bases and J by 10 bases, with 7 bases between the two germline ends. Per germline, CDR1 SGHAT and CDR2 FQNNGV. Here the CDR3 reads CASSLDGRSPLHF. For the CDR3, the DNA is TGTGCCAGCAGCTTAGACGGACGATCACCCCTCCACTTT.

V gene TRBV28 combines with J gene TRBJ2-1; TRBD2 agrees at 11 bases. Germline trimming cut 2 bases from V and 9 bases from J; bases unmatched to any gene: 6. The CDR3 spans 15 residues. The germline V gene encodes CDR1 MDHEN and CDR2 SYDVKM. CDR3 region: CASSLRSGLAAEQFF. In DNA form, the CDR3 reads TGTGCCAGCAGTTTACGCTCGGGACTAGCGGCTGAGCAGTTCTTC. The full variable domain, completed using reference TRBV28 and TRBJ2-1, is DVKVTQSSRYLVKRTGEKVFLECVQDMDHENMFWYRQDPGLGLRLIYFSYDVKMKEKGDIPEGYSVSREKKERFSLILESASTNQTSMYLCASSLRSGLAAEQFFGPGTRLTVL.

The chain employs TRBV4-1 and TRBJ1-5; D call uncertain. The V end lost 0 bases, the J end lost 2 bases, and 8 bases lay between the germline ends. The CDR3 sequence is 15 residues long. Germline CDR1 MGHRA, CDR2 YSYEKL. CDR3 region: CASSQDLLGNQPQHF. Here the CDR3 DNA reads TGCGCCAGCAGCCAAGATCTCTTAGGCAATCAGCCCCAGCATTTT.

The chain joins TRBV29-1 to TRBJ1-1; 11 bases fit TRBD1. The germline gives CDR1 SQVTM, CDR2 ANQGSEA. V shed 6 bases, J shed 10 bases, and the junction held 7 bases outside the gene matches. This CDR3 is built from 12 residues. In DNA, the CDR3 is TGCAGCGTCCGGACAGGGGGCGTAAGAGCTTTCTTT. It encodes CSVRTGGVRAFF.

The chain is built from TRBV5-1 and TRBJ2-2; no clear D gene. The V gene's germline CDR1 is SGHRS and CDR2 YFSETQ. This CDR3 has 15 amino acids. The V end lost 0 bases, the J end lost 6 bases, and 12 bases lay between the germline ends. This CDR3 is CASSLVSELAGELFF. In nucleotides, the CDR3 is TGCGCCAGCAGCTTGGTTTCCGAATTGGCCGGGGAGCTGTTTTTT.

The rearrangement uses TRBV19 and TRBJ2-1; 7 nucleotides line up with TRBD2. V lost 10 bases and J lost 7; bases outside the gene matches: 10. The CDR3 consists of 13 residues. Germline lookup yields CDR1 LNHDA and CDR2 SQIVND (reference sequence). The CDR3 sequence: CATSMTSHNEQFF. Here the CDR3 DNA reads TGTGCCACCTCAATGACTAGCCATAATGAGCAGTTCTTC.